In this sample, the clone carrying this TCR beta chain turned up many times. Its antigen is still unknown. It was with unique molecular identifiers that the TCRbeta library was prepared. Each CDR3 protein is one row after TCRdb ran MiXCR on the PCR reads. Seen here are roughly 200,000 distinct CDR3 sequences, about 7% observed once, and the top ten hold roughly 6%. These data belong to a study of T-cell reconstitution after alpha-beta-depleted transplantation in children. Trimming removed 3 bases from V and 2 bases from J, with 11 bases in between. The CDR3 length is 15 residues. CDR1 SGHVS and CDR2 FQNEAQ come from the germline V gene. Study-level findings and limits: T-cell numbers and diversity one year post-transplant derived largely from freshly generated T cells. Expanded clones from the graft, numbering several hundred, reportedly supplied alpha-beta T cells about two months after transplant. For some patients, TCRbeta diversity was high at day 60 because of recipient T cells and thymic progenitors that survived.

Sample: PBMCs, taken before TCRalphabeta/CD19-depleted stem cell transplant. The V and J genes are TRBV7-8 and TRBJ1-5; tentative D call: TRBD1 (6 bases). The TCR comes from a boy aged 2-9 years with acute lymphoblastic leukemia, due to receive a stem cell transplant. Here the CDR3 reads CASSFKGGGNQPQHF. The CDR3 DNA reads TGTGCCAGCAGCTTCAAGGGGGGTGGCAATCAGCCCCAGCATTTT.